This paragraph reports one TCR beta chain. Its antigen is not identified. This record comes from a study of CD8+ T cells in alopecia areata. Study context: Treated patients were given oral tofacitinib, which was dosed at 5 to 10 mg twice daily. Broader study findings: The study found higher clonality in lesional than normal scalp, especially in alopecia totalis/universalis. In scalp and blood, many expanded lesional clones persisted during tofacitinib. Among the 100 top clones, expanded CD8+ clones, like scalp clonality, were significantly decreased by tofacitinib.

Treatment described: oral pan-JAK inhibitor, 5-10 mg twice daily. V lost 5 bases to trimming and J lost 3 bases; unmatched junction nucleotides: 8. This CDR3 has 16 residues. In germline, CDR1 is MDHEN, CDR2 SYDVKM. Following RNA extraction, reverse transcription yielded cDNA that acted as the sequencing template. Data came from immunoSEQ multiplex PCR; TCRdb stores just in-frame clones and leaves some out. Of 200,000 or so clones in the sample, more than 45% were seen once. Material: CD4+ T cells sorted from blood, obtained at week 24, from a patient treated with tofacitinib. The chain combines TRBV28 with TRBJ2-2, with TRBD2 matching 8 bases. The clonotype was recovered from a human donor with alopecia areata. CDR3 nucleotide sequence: TGTGCCAGCAGTGTTAGCGGGACGTTGGACACCGGGGAGCTGTTTTTT. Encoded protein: CASSVSGTLDTGELFF.